These 20 T cell receptor beta chains originate from one sample sequenced in a study of identical twins. TCRdb called the 5' RACE reads again in MiXCR, with one record for every CDR3 protein. This sample has 1,800,000 or so distinct CDR3 sequences; under 35% occur once, and the top ten carry 0.25% to 0.3%. The sample was cord blood. These receptors all come from a newborn girl in good health.

Only a few counts were recorded for this clonotype. CDR3 residues: CASSLLAGGYTQYF. For the CDR3, the DNA is TGTGCCAGCAGTTTGCTAGCGGGGGGGTATACGCAGTATTTT. The rearrangement uses TRBV12-3 or TRBV12-4 and TRBJ2-3; 12 bases are a match to TRBD2. This CDR3 comprises 14 residues. V lost 3 bases, J lost 7 bases, and 2 bases stayed unmatched.

This clonotype has more than one count but fewer than ten. V and J are TRBV20-1 and TRBJ2-3; D ambiguous. Germline V gene sequence: CDR1 DFQATT, CDR2 SNEGSKA (reference sequence). CDR3 length: 13 amino acids. V was cut by 5 bases and J by 2 bases, with 11 bases left in between. The CDR3: CSAYPYNTDTQYF. Written as DNA, the CDR3 is TGCAGTGCTTATCCCTACAACACAGATACGCAGTATTTT.

This clonotype was counted between two and nine times. The gene calls are TRBV29-1 and TRBJ2-7; 8 nucleotides align to TRBD1. V was pared by 2 bases and J by 4 bases, with 10 bases of the junction left unmatched. The germline gives CDR1 SQVTM, CDR2 ANQGSEA. This CDR3 has 15 amino acids. The CDR3 region is CSVELNRGMGYEQYF. In DNA form, the CDR3 reads TGCAGCGTTGAACTCAACAGGGGGATGGGTTACGAGCAGTACTTC.

This clonotype occurred a few times. V gene TRBV4-1 combines with J gene TRBJ2-7; tentative D call: TRBD1 (5 bases). In germline, CDR1 is MGHRA, CDR2 YSYEKL. The CDR3 totals 15 residues. The ends were cut back, 4 bases at V and 1 base at J, with 14 bases in the middle. CDR3 DNA sequence: TGCGCCAGCAGCCTACATATTAAGGGGTCCTACGAGCAGTACTTC. Protein sequence: CASSLHIKGSYEQYF.

This rearrangement joins TRBV18 to TRBJ1-3; maybe TRBD1 (5 bases). This CDR3 comprises 17 residues. Germline loops: CDR1 KGHSH, CDR2 LQKENI. Trimming stripped 5 bases from V and 3 bases from J, with 20 bases between. The CDR3 region has the DNA TGTGCCAGCTCATCATCGGACCCACGACAGCTTGGAAACACCATATATTTT. Translated: CASSSSDPRQLGNTIYF.

This clonotype was detected a few times. The chain recombines TRBV5-1 with TRBJ2-3; weak D call: TRBD2 (5 bases). Germline loops: CDR1 SGHRS, CDR2 YFSETQ. The CDR3 spans 13 residues. The V and J ends lost 5 bases and 6 bases respectively, with 13 bases between them. CDR3 in DNA: TGCGCCAGCAGGGGCGGGTCCCAGGATACGCAGTATTTT. It translates to CASRGGSQDTQYF.

CDR3 coding DNA: TGTGCCAGCAGCCAAGATAAGGCCCCAAGGGCCCCAGATACGCAGTATTTT. Residues: CASSQDKAPRAPDTQYF. This chain joins TRBV4-2 and TRBJ2-3; no definite D call. Germline values: CDR1 LGHNA, CDR2 YNFKEQ. The V end lost 0 bases, the J end lost 4 bases, and 17 bases lay between the germline ends. This CDR3 is built from 17 residues.

In this sample, this clonotype turned up a few times. The chain links TRBV29-1 to TRBJ2-1; 15 bases line up with TRBD2. The J call may be incorrect, as the DNA end agrees better with TRBJ2-7. CDR1 and CDR2 (germline): SQVTM, ANQGSEA. The CDR3 has 16 residues. The CDR3 DNA sequence: TGCAGCGTTAGGGGACTAGCGGGAGGATCCTACAATGAGCAGTACTTC. Translating gives CSVRGLAGGSYNEQYF.

The chain uses TRBV28 and TRBJ2-5; TRBD2 aligns across 8 bases. The germline gives CDR1 MDHEN, CDR2 SYDVKM. CDR3 size: 16 residues. Germline trimming cut 2 bases from V and 2 bases from J; bases unmatched to any gene: 7. CDR3 sequence: CASSLAMSGSQETQYF. For the CDR3, the DNA is TGTGCCAGCAGTTTAGCGATGAGCGGGAGTCAAGAGACCCAGTACTTC.

This clonotype was detected only a few times. The chain carries TRBV24-1 and TRBJ2-5, with TRBD2 matching over 14 bases. J was trimmed by 5 bases and V by 5 bases; bases with no gene match: 9. This CDR3 region has 17 residues. CDR1 is KGHDR, CDR2 SFDVKD, per germline. The CDR3 protein is CATSAAGLAGGGETQYF. The CDR3 bases are TGTGCCACCAGTGCCGCAGGACTAGCGGGAGGTGGTGAGACCCAGTACTTC.

This chain links TRBV13 with TRBJ2-2; 13 bases agree with TRBD2. CDR1 is PRHDT and CDR2 is FYEKMQ in the germline V gene (reference sequence). The V and J ends lost 8 bases and 6 bases, in that order; junction bases with no gene match: 12. The CDR3 sequence is 17 residues long. CDR3 in amino acids: CASSGTSGEHGAGELFF. The CDR3 DNA reads TGTGCCAGCTCCGGGACTAGCGGGGAACATGGGGCCGGGGAGCTGTTTTTT.

The J gene is TRBJ2-6, the V gene TRBV5-5; D not resolved. V lost 2 bases, J lost 1 base, and 10 bases lay in between. The CDR3 sequence is 16 residues long. Germline CDR1 reads SGHKS; CDR2 reads YYEKEE (reference sequence). The CDR3 loop reads CASSFEGMSGANVLTF. The CDR3 DNA is TGTGCCAGCAGCTTCGAAGGAATGTCTGGGGCCAACGTCCTGACTTTC.

This chain uses TRBV28 with TRBJ2-1; 12 bases are shared with TRBD2. From germline, CDR1 is MDHEN and CDR2 SYDVKM. CDR3 length: 16 residues. With V trimmed by 5 bases and J by 6 bases, 8 bases remained unmatched. The CDR3 DNA follows: TGTGCCAGCAGTACAAGACTAGCGGGAGTTGGCAATGAGCAGTTCTTC. Protein product: CASSTRLAGVGNEQFF.

V is TRBV7-8 and J is TRBJ2-5, with D possibly matching TRBD2 (6 bases). Gene TRBJ2-7 matches the end of the DNA better, so the J call may be wrong. Germline V gives CDR1 SGHVS, CDR2 FQNEAQ. This CDR3 has 16 amino acids. The CDR3 DNA reads as TGTGCCAGCAGCCCGCGGAGGGCTTGGGGGAGCGACGAGCAGTACTTC. It yields the protein CASSPRRAWGSDEQYF.

This clonotype appeared a few times. The chain carries TRBV3-1 and TRBJ2-4; 8 bases map to TRBD2. CDR3 length equals 16 residues. Germline loops: CDR1 LGHDT, CDR2 YNNKEL (reference sequence). V shed 1 base and J 6 bases; nucleotides not matched to a gene: 8. CDR3 region: CASSQASGSLGNIQYF. The CDR3 DNA follows: TGTGCCAGCAGCCAAGCGAGCGGGAGTCTTGGAAACATTCAGTACTTC. Full variable domain (remainder filled in from reference TRBV3-1 and TRBJ2-4): DTAVSQTPKYLVTQMGNDKSIKCEQNLGHDTMYWYKQDSKKFLKIMFSYNNKELIINETVPNRFSPKSPDKAHLNLHINSLELGDSAVYFCASSQASGSLGNIQYFGAGTRLSVL.

The sample holds many counts of this clonotype. The rearrangement uses TRBV10-3 and TRBJ1-2, with D perhaps matching TRBD1 (6 bases). Germline CDR1 is ENHRY and CDR2 is SYGVKD. The V end was cut by 4 bases, the J end by 4 bases, with 13 bases between. This CDR3 has 14 amino acids. In nucleotides, the CDR3 is TGTGCCATCAGTGGGGACCGGGACATCTATGGCTACACCTTC. It translates to CAISGDRDIYGYTF.

The chain links TRBV9 to TRBJ2-5, with a tentative D call TRBD2 (6 bases). The CDR3 is made up of 16 amino acids. Germline V gene lookup returns CDR1 SGDLS and CDR2 YYNGEE. Between the trimmed V and J ends, which lost 4 bases and 2 bases, there was a span of 18 bases. CDR3 loop: CASSPRGSGLQETQYF. The CDR3 DNA reads as TGTGCCAGCAGCCCACGAGGGAGCGGGCTGCAAGAGACCCAGTACTTC.

The chain employs TRBV2 and TRBJ2-7; 10 bases line up with TRBD2. The CDR3 covers 11 residues. Germline V lookup: CDR1 SNHLY, CDR2 FYNNEI. Unmatched junction bases numbered 4, after V lost 6 bases and J lost 11 bases. The DNA of the CDR3 is TGTGCCAGCAGACTAGCGGGGCACAAGTACTTC. Its protein product is CASRLAGHKYF.

The rearrangement links TRBV16 to TRBJ2-6, with D hard to call. The V gene's germline CDR1 is KGHSY and CDR2 FQNENV. CDR3 length equals 17 residues. V was shortened by 0 bases and J by 3 bases, with 12 bases between the two germline ends. CDR3 in DNA: TGTGCCAGCAGCCAATCGAGGTTAAGGGTTGGGGCCAACGTCCTGACTTTC. Its protein is CASSQSRLRVGANVLTF.

V gene TRBV20-1 combines with J gene TRBJ2-7; no clear D gene. The CDR3 sequence is 12 residues long. Trimming removed 6 bases at V and 2 bases at J, with 11 bases between. Germline assignment: CDR1 DFQATT and CDR2 SNEGSKA (reference sequence). CDR3 in amino acids: CSASPNPYEQYF. CDR3 sequence (DNA): TGCAGTGCGAGTCCTAATCCCTACGAGCAGTACTTC.